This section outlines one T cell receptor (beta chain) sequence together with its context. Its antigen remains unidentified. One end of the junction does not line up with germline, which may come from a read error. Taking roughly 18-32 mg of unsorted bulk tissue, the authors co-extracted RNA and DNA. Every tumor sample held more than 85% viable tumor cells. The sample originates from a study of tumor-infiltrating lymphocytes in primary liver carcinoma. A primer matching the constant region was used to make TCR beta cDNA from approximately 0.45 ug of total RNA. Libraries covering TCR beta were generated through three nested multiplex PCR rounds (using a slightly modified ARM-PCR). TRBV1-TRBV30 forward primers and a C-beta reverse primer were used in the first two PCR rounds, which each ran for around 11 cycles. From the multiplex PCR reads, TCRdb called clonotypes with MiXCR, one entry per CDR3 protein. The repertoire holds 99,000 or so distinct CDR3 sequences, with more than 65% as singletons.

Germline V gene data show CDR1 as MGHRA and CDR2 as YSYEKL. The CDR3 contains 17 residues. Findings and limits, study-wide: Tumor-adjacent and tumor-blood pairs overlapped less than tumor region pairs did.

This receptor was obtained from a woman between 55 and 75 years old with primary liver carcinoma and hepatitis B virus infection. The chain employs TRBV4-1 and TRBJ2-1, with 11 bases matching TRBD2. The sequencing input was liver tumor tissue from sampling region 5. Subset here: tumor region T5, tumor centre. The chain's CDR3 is CTSSHRLAGSSYNEQFF. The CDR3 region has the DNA TGTACCAGCAGCCATAGACTAGCGGGGAGCTCCTACAATGAGCAGTTCTTC.